This TCR beta chain was sequenced for a study of Graves' ophthalmopathy and Graves' hyperthyroidism. As for the study in general: Sampling took place at initial diagnosis, with peripheral blood obtained before any treatment.

The trim removed 3 bases at V and 4 bases at J, leaving 4 bases unmatched. The CDR3 runs to 14 residues. Amplifying from RNA transcripts, the study obtained TCR beta CDR3 regions. The authors performed first-round RT-PCR with HTBI primers and then a second-round multiplex PCR. TCRdb ran MiXCR on the multiplex PCR reads and lists one entry per CDR3 protein. The table includes about 210,000 distinct CDR3 sequences, under 30% detected once. Diagnosis relied on clinical symptoms, serum thyroxine, TRAb, thyroid ultrasound and orbital computed tomography. This sequence joins TRBV12-3 or TRBV12-4 and TRBJ2-5; 8 positions agree with TRBD1. This TCR derives from a man over 45 with Graves' ophthalmopathy. The sample was peripheral blood. The CDR3 coding sequence is TGTGCCAGCAGTTTGGAAACAGGGGGAGAGACCCAGTACTTC. Its protein is CASSLETGGETQYF.